The clone carrying this T cell receptor (beta chain) was counted between two and nine times. This CDR3 is built from 13 residues. J lost 2 bases, V lost 5 bases, and 2 bases had no gene match. CDR1 and CDR2 (germline): LNHDA, SQIVND (reference sequence). PCR was performed using 60 Vbeta and 13 Jbeta primers. Method: immunoSEQ multiplex PCR; TCRdb's copy keeps in-frame clones and lacks some. This sample has 150,000 to 200,000 clones; around 70% occur once, and the top ten carry 4% to 5%. This sample is part of a study of cytomegalovirus exposure and HLA in healthy donors. This TCR came from a man between 18 and 35 years old in good health and CMV-seropositive. Material: PBMCs. This chain joins TRBV19 and TRBJ1-2; 7 bases agree with TRBD1. CDR3 sequence: CASSSGGNYGYTF. The CDR3 nucleotides read TGTGCCAGTAGTTCAGGGGGGAACTATGGCTACACCTTC.